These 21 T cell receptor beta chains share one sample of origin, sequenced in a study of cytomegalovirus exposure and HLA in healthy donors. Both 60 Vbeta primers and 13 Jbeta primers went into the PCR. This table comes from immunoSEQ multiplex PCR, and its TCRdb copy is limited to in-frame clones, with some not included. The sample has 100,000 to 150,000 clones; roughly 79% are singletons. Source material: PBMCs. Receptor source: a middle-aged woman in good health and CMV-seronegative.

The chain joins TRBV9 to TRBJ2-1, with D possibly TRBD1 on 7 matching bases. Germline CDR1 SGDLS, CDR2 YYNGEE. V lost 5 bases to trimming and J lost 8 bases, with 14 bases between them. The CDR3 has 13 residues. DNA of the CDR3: TGTGCCAGCAGTGGCGGAGGGGGCGATGAGCAGTTCTTC. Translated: CASSGGGGDEQFF.

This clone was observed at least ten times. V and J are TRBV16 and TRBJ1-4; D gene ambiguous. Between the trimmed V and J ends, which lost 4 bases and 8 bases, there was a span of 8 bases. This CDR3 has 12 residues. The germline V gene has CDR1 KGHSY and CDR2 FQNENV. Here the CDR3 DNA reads TGTGCCAGCAGCCTACTAGGCGAAAAACTGTTTTTT. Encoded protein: CASSLLGEKLFF. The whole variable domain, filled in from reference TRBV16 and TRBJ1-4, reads GEEVAQTPKHLVRGEGQKAKLYCAPIKGHSYVFWYQQVLKNEFKFLISFQNENVFDETGMPKERFSAKCLPNSPCSLEIQATKLEDSAVYFCASSLLGEKLFFGSGTQLSVL.

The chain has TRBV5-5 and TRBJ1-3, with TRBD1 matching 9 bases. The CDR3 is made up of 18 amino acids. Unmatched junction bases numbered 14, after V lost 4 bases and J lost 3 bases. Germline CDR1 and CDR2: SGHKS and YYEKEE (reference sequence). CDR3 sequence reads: CASSELWPGTGYGNTIYF. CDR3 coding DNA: TGTGCCAGCAGCGAATTATGGCCCGGGACAGGGTATGGAAACACCATATATTTT. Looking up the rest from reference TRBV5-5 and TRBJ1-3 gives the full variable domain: DAGVTQSPTHLIKTRGQQVTLRCSPISGHKSVSWYQQVLGQGPQFIFQYYEKEERGRGNFPDRFSARQFPNYSSELNVNALLLGDSALYLCASSELWPGTGYGNTIYFGEGSWLTVV.

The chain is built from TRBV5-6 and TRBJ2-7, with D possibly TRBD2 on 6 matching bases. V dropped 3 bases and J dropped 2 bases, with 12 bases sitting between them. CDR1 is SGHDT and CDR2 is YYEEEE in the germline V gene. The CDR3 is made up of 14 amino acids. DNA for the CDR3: TGTGCCAGCAGCTGGGAAGGGACTCCCTACGAGCAGTACTTC. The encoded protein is CASSWEGTPYEQYF.

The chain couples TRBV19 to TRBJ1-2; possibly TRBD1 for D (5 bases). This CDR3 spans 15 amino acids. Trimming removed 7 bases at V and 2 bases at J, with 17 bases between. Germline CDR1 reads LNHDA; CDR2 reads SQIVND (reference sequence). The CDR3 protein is CASNLRTSENYGYTF. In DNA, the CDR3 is TGTGCCAGTAATCTCAGGACATCAGAAAACTATGGCTACACCTTC. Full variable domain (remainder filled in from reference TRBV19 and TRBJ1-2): DGGITQSPKYLFRKEGQNVTLSCEQNLNHDAMYWYRQDPGQGLRLIYYSQIVNDFQKGDIAEGYSVSREKKESFPLTVTSAQKNPTAFYLCASNLRTSENYGYTFGSGTRLTVV.

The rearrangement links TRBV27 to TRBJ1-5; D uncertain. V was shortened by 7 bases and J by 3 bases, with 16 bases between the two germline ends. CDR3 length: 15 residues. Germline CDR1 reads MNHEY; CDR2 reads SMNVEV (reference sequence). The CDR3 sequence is CASNGVNGVNQPQHF. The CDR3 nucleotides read TGTGCCAGCAACGGGGTAAACGGGGTCAATCAGCCCCAGCATTTT.

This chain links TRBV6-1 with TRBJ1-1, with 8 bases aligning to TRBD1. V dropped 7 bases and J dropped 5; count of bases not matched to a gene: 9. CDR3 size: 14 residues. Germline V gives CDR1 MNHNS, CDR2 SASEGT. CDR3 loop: CASNPTGGGTEAFF. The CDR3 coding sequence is TGTGCCAGCAATCCCACAGGGGGAGGAACTGAAGCTTTCTTT.

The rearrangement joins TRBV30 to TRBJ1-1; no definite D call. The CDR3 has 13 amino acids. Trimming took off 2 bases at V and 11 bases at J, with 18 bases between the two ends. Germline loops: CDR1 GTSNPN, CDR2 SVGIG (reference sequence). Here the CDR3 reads CAWSIPSGVGAFF. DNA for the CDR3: TGTGCCTGGAGTATTCCGAGCGGAGTCGGCGCTTTCTTT.

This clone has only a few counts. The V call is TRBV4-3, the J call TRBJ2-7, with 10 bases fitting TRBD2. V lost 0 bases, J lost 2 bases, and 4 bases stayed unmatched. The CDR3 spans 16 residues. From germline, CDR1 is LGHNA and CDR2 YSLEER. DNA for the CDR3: TGCGCCAGCAGCCAAGATAGCGGGGGGACGGCCTACGAGCAGTACTTC. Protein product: CASSQDSGGTAYEQYF.

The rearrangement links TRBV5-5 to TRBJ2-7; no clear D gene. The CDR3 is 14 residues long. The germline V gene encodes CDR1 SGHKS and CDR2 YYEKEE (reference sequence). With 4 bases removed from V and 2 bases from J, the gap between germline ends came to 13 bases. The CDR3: CASSHPLQPYEQYF. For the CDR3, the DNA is TGTGCCAGCAGCCACCCGTTACAACCCTACGAGCAGTACTTC.

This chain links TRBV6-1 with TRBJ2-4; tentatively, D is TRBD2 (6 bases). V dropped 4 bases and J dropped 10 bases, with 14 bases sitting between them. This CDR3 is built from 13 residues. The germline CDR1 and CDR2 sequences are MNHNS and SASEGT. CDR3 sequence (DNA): TGTGCCAGCAGTGGAGGAGTAGCGGAGATTCAGTACTTC. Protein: CASSGGVAEIQYF.

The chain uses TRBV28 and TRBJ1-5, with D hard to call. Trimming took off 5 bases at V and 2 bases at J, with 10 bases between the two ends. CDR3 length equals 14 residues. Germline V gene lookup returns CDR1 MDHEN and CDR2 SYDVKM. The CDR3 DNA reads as TGTGCCAGCAGTCAGATCGTGGGCAATCAGCCCCAGCATTTT. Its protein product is CASSQIVGNQPQHF.

The CDR3 loop reads CASSRLAGGLAKNIQYF. CDR3 nucleotides: TGTGCCAGCAGTCGACTAGCGGGGGGGCTCGCCAAAAACATTCAGTACTTC. V is TRBV28 and J is TRBJ2-4, with 14 bases matching TRBD2. This CDR3 contains 17 residues. The V and J ends lost 5 bases and 1 base, in that order; junction bases with no gene match: 4. CDR1 is MDHEN and CDR2 is SYDVKM in the germline V gene.

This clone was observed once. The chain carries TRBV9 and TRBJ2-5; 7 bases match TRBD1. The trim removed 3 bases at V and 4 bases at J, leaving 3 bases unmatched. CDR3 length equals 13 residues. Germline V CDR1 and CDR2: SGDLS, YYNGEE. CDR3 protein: CASSARDRETQYF. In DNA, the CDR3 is TGTGCCAGCAGCGCCAGGGACAGAGAGACCCAGTACTTC.

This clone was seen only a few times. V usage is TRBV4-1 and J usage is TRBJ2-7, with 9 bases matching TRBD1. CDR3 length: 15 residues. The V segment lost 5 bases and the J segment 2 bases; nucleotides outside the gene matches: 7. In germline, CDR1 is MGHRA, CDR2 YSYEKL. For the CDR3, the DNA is TGCGCCAGCAGCTTTCAGACAGGGGGAACCTACGAGCAGTACTTC. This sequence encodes CASSFQTGGTYEQYF.

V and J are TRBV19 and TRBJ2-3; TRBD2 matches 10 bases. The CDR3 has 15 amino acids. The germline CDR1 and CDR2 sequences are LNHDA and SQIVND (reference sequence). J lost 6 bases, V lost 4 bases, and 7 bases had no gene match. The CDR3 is CASSNPSGSKDTQYF. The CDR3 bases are TGTGCCAGTAGTAATCCTAGCGGGAGTAAGGATACGCAGTATTTT. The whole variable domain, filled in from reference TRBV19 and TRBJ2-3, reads DGGITQSPKYLFRKEGQNVTLSCEQNLNHDAMYWYRQDPGQGLRLIYYSQIVNDFQKGDIAEGYSVSREKKESFPLTVTSAQKNPTAFYLCASSNPSGSKDTQYFGPGTRLTVL.

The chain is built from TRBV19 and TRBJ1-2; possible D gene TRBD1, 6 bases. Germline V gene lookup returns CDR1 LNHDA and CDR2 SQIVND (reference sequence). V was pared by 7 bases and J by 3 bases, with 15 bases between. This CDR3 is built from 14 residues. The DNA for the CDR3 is TGTGCCAGTATTACCCCCGGACAGCACTATGGCTACACCTTC. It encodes CASITPGQHYGYTF.

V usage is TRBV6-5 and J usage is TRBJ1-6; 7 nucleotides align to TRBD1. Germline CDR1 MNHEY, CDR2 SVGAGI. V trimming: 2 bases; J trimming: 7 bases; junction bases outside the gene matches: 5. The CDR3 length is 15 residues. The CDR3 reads CASSYEGQSNSPLHF. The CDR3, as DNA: TGTGCCAGCAGTTACGAGGGACAGTCAAATTCACCCCTCCACTTT.

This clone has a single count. This CDR3 reads CASSELGYDYEQYF. The CDR3 nucleotides are TGTGCCAGCAGTGAACTGGGCTATGACTACGAGCAGTACTTC. The rearrangement uses TRBV6-1 and TRBJ2-7; D not resolved. The CDR3 totals 14 residues. Germline values: CDR1 MNHNS, CDR2 SASEGT. Trimming removed 2 bases from V and 3 bases from J, with 11 bases in between.

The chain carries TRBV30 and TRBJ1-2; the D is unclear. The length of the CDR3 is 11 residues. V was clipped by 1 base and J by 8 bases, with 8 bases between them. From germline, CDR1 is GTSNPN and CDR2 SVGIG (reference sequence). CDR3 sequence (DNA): TGTGCCTGGAGTGCCGGGTCCGGCTACACCTTC. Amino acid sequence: CAWSAGSGYTF.

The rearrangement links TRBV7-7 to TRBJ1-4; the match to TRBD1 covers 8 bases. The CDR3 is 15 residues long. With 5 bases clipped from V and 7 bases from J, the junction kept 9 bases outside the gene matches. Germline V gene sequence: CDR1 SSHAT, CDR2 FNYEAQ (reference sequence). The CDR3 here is CASSARQGKVEKLFF. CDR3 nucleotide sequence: TGTGCCAGCAGCGCCCGACAGGGGAAGGTTGAAAAACTGTTTTTT.